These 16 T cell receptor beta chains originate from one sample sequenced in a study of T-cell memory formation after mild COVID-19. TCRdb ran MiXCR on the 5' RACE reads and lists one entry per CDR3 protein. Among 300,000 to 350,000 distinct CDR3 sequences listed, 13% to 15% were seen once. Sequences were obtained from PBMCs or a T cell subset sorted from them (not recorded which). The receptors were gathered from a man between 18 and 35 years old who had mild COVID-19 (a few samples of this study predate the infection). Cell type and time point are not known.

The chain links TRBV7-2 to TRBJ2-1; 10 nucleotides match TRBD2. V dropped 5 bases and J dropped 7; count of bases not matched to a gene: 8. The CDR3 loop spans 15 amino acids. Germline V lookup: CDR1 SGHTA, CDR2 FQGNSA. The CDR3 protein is CASSTGTSAQNEQFF. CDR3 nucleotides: TGTGCCAGCAGCACCGGGACTAGCGCACAAAATGAGCAGTTCTTC.

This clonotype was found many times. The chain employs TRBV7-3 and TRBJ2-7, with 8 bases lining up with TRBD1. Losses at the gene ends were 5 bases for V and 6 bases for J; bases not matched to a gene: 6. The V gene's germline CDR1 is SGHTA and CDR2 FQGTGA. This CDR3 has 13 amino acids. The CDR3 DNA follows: TGTGCCAGCAGCATAGGACAGGGAGGCGAGCAGTACTTC. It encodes CASSIGQGGEQYF.

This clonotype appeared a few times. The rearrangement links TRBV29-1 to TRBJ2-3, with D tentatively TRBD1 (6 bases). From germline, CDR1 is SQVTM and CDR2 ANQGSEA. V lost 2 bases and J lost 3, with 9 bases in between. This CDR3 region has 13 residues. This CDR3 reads CSVERGTTDTQYF. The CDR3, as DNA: TGCAGCGTTGAAAGGGGGACGACAGATACGCAGTATTTT.

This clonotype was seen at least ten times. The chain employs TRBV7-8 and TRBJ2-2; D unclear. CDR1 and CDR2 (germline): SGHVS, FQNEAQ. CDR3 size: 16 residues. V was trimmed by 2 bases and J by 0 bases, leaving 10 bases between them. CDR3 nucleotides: TGTGCCAGCAGCTTAAGGTCTACTACGAACACCGGGGAGCTGTTTTTT. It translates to CASSLRSTTNTGELFF.

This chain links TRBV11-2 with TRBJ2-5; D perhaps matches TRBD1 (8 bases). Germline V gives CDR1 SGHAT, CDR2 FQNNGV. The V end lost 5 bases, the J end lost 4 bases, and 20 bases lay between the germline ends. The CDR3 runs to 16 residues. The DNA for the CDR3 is TGTGCCAGCAGCGCAGGCCTACAGGGGGAGGGAGAGACCCAGTACTTC. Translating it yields CASSAGLQGEGETQYF.

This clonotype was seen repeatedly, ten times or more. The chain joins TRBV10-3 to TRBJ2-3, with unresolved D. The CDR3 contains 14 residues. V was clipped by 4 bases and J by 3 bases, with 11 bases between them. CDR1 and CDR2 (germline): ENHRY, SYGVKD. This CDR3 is CAISGPTGTDTQYF. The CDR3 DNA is TGTGCCATCAGTGGACCAACTGGGACAGATACGCAGTATTTT.

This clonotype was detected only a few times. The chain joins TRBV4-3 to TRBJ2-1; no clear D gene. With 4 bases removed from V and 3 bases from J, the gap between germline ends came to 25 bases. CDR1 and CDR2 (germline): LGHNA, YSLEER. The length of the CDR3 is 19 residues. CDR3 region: CASSRDHRWGDPDYNEQFF. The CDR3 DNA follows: TGCGCCAGCAGCCGAGACCACCGGTGGGGTGACCCCGACTACAATGAGCAGTTCTTC.

The CDR3 bases are TGTGCCAGCAGTGTCATGATCAGGGGTCCCTACGAGCAGTACTTC. Amino acid sequence: CASSVMIRGPYEQYF. This chain connects TRBV12-3 or TRBV12-4 to TRBJ2-7, with D tentatively TRBD1 (6 bases). V was shortened by 5 bases and J by 2 bases, with 16 bases between the two germline ends. CDR3 size: 15 residues.

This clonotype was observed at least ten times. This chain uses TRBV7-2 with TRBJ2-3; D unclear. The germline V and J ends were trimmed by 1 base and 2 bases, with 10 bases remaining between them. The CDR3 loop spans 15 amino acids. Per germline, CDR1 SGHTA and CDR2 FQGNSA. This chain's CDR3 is CASSLGRGPTDTQYF. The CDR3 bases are TGTGCCAGCAGCTTAGGTCGCGGTCCCACAGATACGCAGTATTTT.

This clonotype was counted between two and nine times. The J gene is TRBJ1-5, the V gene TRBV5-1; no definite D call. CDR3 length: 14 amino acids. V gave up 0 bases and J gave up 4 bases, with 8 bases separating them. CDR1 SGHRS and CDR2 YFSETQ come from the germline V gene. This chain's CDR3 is CASSLDVGNQPQHF. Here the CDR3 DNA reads TGCGCCAGCAGCTTGGACGTCGGAAATCAGCCCCAGCATTTT.

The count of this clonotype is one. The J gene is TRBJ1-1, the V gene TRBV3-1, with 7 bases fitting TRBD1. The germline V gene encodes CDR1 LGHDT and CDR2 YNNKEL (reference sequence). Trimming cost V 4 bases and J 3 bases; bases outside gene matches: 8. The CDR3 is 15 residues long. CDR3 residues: CASSLGQGEDTEAFF. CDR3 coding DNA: TGTGCCAGCAGCCTGGGCCAGGGGGAGGACACTGAAGCTTTCTTT.

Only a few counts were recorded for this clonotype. The CDR3 nucleotides are TGCGCCAGCAGCCAAGACTCCGGGACAGGGCCATACGAGCAGTACGTC. Translating it yields CASSQDSGTGPYEQYV. The J gene is TRBJ2-7, the V gene TRBV5-1, with TRBD1 matching over 9 bases. Trimming removed 4 bases from V and 4 bases from J; junction bases left unmatched: 12. The CDR3 covers 16 residues. Germline lookup yields CDR1 SGHRS and CDR2 YFSETQ.

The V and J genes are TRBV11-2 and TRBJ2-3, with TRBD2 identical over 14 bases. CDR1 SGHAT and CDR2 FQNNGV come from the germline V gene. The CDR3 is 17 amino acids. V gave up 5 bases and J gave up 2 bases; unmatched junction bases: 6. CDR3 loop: CASSTGLAGGYTDTQYF. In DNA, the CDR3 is TGTGCCAGCAGCACCGGACTAGCGGGGGGATACACAGATACGCAGTATTTT.

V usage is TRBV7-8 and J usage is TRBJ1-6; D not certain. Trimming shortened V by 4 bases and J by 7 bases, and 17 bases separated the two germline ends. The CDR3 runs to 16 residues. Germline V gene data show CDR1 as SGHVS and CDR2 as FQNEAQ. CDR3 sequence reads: CASSSRVHSGNSPLHF. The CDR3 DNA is TGTGCCAGCAGCTCTAGGGTCCACTCGGGCAATTCACCCCTCCACTTT.

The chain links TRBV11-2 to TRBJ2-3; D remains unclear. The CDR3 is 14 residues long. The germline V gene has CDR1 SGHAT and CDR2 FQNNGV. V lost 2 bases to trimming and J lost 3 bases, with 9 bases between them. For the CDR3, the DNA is TGTGCCAGCAGCTTACCTAGTAGTACAGATACGCAGTATTTT. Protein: CASSLPSSTDTQYF.

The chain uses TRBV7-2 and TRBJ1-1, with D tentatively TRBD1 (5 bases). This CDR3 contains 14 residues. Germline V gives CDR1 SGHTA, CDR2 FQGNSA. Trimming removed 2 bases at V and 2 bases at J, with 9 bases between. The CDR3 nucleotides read TGTGCCAGCAGCTTACACAGGACTAACACTGAAGCTTTCTTT. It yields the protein CASSLHRTNTEAFF.